The clone carrying this T cell receptor beta chain was observed a few times. Its antigen is unidentified. This sample was included in a study of T cell responses to AZD1222 COVID-19 vaccine. Findings of the study overall: A reported finding is that nearly half of spike-specific TCRs target unmutated variant regions. Repertoires were obtained only post-peak T cell response. Baseline seropositivity occurred in only six AZD1222 recipients.

Profiled with immunoSEQ multiplex PCR; TCRdb holds only in-frame clones, not every one. The table shows roughly 120,000 clones, with around nine tenths occurring only once. Germline V gene sequence: CDR1 MNHNS, CDR2 SASEGT. The V gene lost 4 bases and the J gene lost 0 bases, with 13 bases spanning the gap. The CDR3 contains 16 residues. The sequencing used peripheral blood, collected 28 days after the second AZD1222 dose. This TCR derives from an adult who received the AZD1222 COVID-19 vaccine. This chain connects TRBV6-1 to TRBJ1-3; D gene unclear. In nucleotides, the CDR3 is TGTGCCAGCAGTGCATTCTGGCCGCGCTCTGGAAACACCATATATTTT. It translates to CASSAFWPRSGNTIYF.